These T cell receptor beta chains were read from a single sample in a study of cytomegalovirus exposure and HLA in healthy donors. Here immunoSEQ multiplex PCR was the method, and the copy in TCRdb shows in-frame clones only, minus some. Here the sample spans approximately 170,000 clones, approximately 75% being singletons. Sequenced sample: PBMCs. The receptors originated from a girl aged 5 to 17 in good health and CMV-seronegative. Each CDR3 is given with its conserved first and last residue. D genes are given only for firm matches. Rows may omit the clone size; those that give it use once, few, many or a size class.

D,size,V,J,DNA,CDR3
TRBD2,.,TRBV5-4,TRBJ2-3,TGTGCCAGCGGCCGGCAGCGGGGGGTCTTTTCTAGCACAGATACGCAGTATTTT,CASGRQRGVFSSTDTQYF
.,few,TRBV14,TRBJ1-3,TGTGCCAGCAGCCTCCGTAGAGGGTCAGGAAACACCATATATTTT,CASSLRRGSGNTIYF
.,.,TRBV29-1,TRBJ2-5,TGCAGCGTTGATCCTGCGAACTTACAAGAGACCCAGTACTTC,CSVDPANLQETQYF
.,.,TRBV18,TRBJ1-2,TGTGCCAGCTCACCAACCCCAGGGGCGGGCTACACCTTC,CASSPTPGAGYTF
.,.,TRBV6-5,TRBJ1-5,TGTGCCAGCAGTCGTAGTGATAGCAATCAGCCCCAGCATTTT,CASSRSDSNQPQHF
.,.,TRBV19,TRBJ1-2,TGTGCCAGTAGTTTCCCGTTTAGTGAATTCTACACCTTC,CASSFPFSEFYTF
.,.,TRBV6-4,TRBJ2-7,TGTGCCAGCAGTGCCCAGTCTGATGGCGAGCAGTACTTC,CASSAQSDGEQYF
.,.,TRBV2,TRBJ1-4,TGTGCCAGCAGCGACCCCAGAGGAGGGGCTGGCGAAAAACTGTTTTTT,CASSDPRGGAGEKLFF
.,.,TRBV11-2,TRBJ2-1,TGTGCCAGCACGGATCGGACAGAGTCCTACAATGAGCAGTTCTTC,CASTDRTESYNEQFF
.,.,TRBV25-1,TRBJ2-3,TGTGCCAGCAGTGAATCCGGCCGGGGGAGCACAGATACGCAGTATTTT,CASSESGRGSTDTQYF
TRBD1,.,TRBV5-1,TRBJ1-2,TGCGCCAGCAGCTCAGGGGGGATGCTCTATGGCTACACCTTC,CASSSGGMLYGYTF
.,.,TRBV4-1,TRBJ2-3,TGCGCCAGCAGCCAAACCTCTATTCAAGATACGCAGTATTTT,CASSQTSIQDTQYF
TRBD1,few,TRBV7-9,TRBJ1-1,TGTGCCAGCTCCTTGGGGACAGGGACTGAAGCTTTCTTT,CASSLGTGTEAFF
TRBD1,.,TRBV10-3,TRBJ1-5,TGTGCCATCAGCCCACAGGGGGATAGCAATCAGCCCCAGCATTTT,CAISPQGDSNQPQHF
.,.,TRBV2,TRBJ1-5,TGTGCCAGCAGTGTCGAGTCGGGGGGTCTAGGTCAGCCCCAGCATTTT,CASSVESGGLGQPQHF
.,.,TRBV4-1,TRBJ2-7,TGCGCCAGCAGCCAAGGGCTCTACGAGCAGTACTTC,CASSQGLYEQYF
.,.,TRBV5-1,TRBJ1-1,TGCGCCAGCAGCTTGGGCGGGGGCACTGAAGCTTTCTTT,CASSLGGGTEAFF
.,.,TRBV6-5,TRBJ2-5,TGTGCCAGCAGGATCGCGGTGAGAGGGACCCAGTACTTC,CASRIAVRGTQYF
.,.,TRBV7-6,TRBJ1-3,TGTGCCAGCAGCTGGGACGCGCACAGGGCTCGCTCTGGAAACACCATATATTTT,CASSWDAHRARSGNTIYF
.,.,TRBV6-1,TRBJ2-6,TGTGCCAGCAGTGAAGTGGGCTCAGGGGCCAACGTCCTGACTTTC,CASSEVGSGANVLTF
TRBD1,few,TRBV6-1,TRBJ1-2,TGTGCCAGCAGTCTCGACAGGGGAGGCGGCTACACCTTC,CASSLDRGGGYTF
TRBD2,.,TRBV6-4,TRBJ2-3,TGTGCCAGCAGTCGTAGCGGGGGTACGTCAGATACGCAGTATTTT,CASSRSGGTSDTQYF
.,medium-sized,TRBV6-5,TRBJ1-3,TGTGCCAGCAGTTACGCGGGACTGGCAAACACCATATATTTT,CASSYAGLANTIYF
.,.,TRBV7-9,TRBJ2-7,TGTGCCAGCACCAATTTGGCAGGGGCGGTATACGAGCAGTACTTC,CASTNLAGAVYEQYF
.,few,TRBV5-4,TRBJ2-2,TGTGCCAGCAGCTTGGCCGGGGCGAACACCGGGGAGCTGTTTTTT,CASSLAGANTGELFF
.,.,TRBV6-1,TRBJ1-5,TGTGCCTGCAGCCCCCTTTACGGGAGCAATCAGCCCCAGCATTTT,CACSPLYGSNQPQHF
.,.,TRBV9,TRBJ1-2,TGTGCCAGCAGCGTAGGAGAGGACATTTCTAACTATGGCTACAACTTC,CASSVGEDISNYGYNF
TRBD1,.,TRBV5-1,TRBJ2-1,TGCGCCAGCCGAATGACAGGGGAAATCTACAATGAGCAGTTCTTC,CASRMTGEIYNEQFF
TRBD2,.,TRBV6-1,TRBJ2-2,TGTGCCAGCAGTGCTCCCTCGACTAGCCCAGGCGAGCTGTTTTTT,CASSAPSTSPGELFF
.,.,TRBV29-1,TRBJ1-2,TGCAGCGTTGTTTCTCCGGCGACCAGACTCTATGGCTACACCTTC,CSVVSPATRLYGYTF
TRBD1,.,TRBV30,TRBJ1-5,TGTGCCTGGAGTAGACAGGGTGGTCAGCCCCAGCATTTT,CAWSRQGGQPQHF
.,.,TRBV18,TRBJ2-5,TGTGCCAGCTCACCACCGATGATAGCTCGTGAGACCCAGTACTTC,CASSPPMIARETQYF
TRBD2,.,TRBV5-4,TRBJ2-1,TGTGCCAGCAGCTTGGGCGACCCGGCGGGGGGGCCCTACAATGAGCAGTTCTTC,CASSLGDPAGGPYNEQFF
.,.,TRBV5-1,TRBJ1-2,TGCGCCAGCAGCCCGGAGGACAGTAACGGCTACACCTTC,CASSPEDSNGYTF
.,few,TRBV25-1,TRBJ1-1,TGTGCCTCCTCCATTAAACCGTTTCCTAGAGGAGCTTTCTTT,CASSIKPFPRGAFF
.,.,TRBV27,TRBJ1-6,TGTGCCAGCAGTTATAGCTCCTATAATTCACCCCTCCACTTT,CASSYSSYNSPLHF
TRBD1,.,TRBV7-8,TRBJ1-3,TGTGCCAGCAGTACGGACAGGAGCTCTGGAAACACCATATATTTT,CASSTDRSSGNTIYF
.,.,TRBV29-1,TRBJ2-2,TGCAGCGTTCGCGGGCTGGCTACTAACACCGGGGAGCTGTTTTTT,CSVRGLATNTGELFF
TRBD1,.,TRBV5-6,TRBJ1-6,TGTGCCAGCAGCCAGGGTTCAGGGGGGATCTATAATTCACCCCTCCACTTT,CASSQGSGGIYNSPLHF
TRBD2,few,TRBV10-3,TRBJ2-5,TGTGCCACCAGCCTAGGGGCGGGGGGCCAAGAGACCCAGTACTTC,CATSLGAGGQETQYF
.,few,TRBV2,TRBJ1-3,TGTGCCAGCAAGGCACAGGCTGCAAACACCATATATTTT,CASKAQAANTIYF
TRBD1,.,TRBV19,TRBJ1-4,TGTGCCAGTAGCGCAGGACAGGGGGATTTGGGTGAAAAACTGTTTTTT,CASSAGQGDLGEKLFF
.,.,TRBV10-3,TRBJ1-2,TGTGCCATCAGTGTTGAAGATTATAGCTATGGCTACACCTTC,CAISVEDYSYGYTF
.,.,TRBV25-1,TRBJ1-1,TGTGCCAGCAGTCCCCCGGCAGGGTACGCTTTCTTT,CASSPPAGYAFF
.,.,TRBV7-3,TRBJ2-5,TGTGCCAGCAGCCCCCTCCCAGGGGCGCAAGAGACCCAGTACTTC,CASSPLPGAQETQYF
.,.,TRBV5-1,TRBJ2-7,TGCGCCTCACACACCGGGACACAATACGAGCAGTACTTC,CASHTGTQYEQYF
TRBD1,few,TRBV15,TRBJ1-2,TGTGCCACCAGCAGCGCGGACAGGGTGAAGGGGTATGGCTACACCTTC,CATSSADRVKGYGYTF
.,.,TRBV19,TRBJ1-2,TGTGCCACTTCATCCTTTCGGGGGGCGCCGAATGGCTACACCTTC,CATSSFRGAPNGYTF
.,few,TRBV27,TRBJ2-3,TGTGCCAGCAGTTTATTCGTAGAGGATACGCAGTATTTT,CASSLFVEDTQYF
.,.,TRBV28,TRBJ2-7,TGTGCCAGCAGCTTATACTACAACGAGCAGTACTTC,CASSLYYNEQYF